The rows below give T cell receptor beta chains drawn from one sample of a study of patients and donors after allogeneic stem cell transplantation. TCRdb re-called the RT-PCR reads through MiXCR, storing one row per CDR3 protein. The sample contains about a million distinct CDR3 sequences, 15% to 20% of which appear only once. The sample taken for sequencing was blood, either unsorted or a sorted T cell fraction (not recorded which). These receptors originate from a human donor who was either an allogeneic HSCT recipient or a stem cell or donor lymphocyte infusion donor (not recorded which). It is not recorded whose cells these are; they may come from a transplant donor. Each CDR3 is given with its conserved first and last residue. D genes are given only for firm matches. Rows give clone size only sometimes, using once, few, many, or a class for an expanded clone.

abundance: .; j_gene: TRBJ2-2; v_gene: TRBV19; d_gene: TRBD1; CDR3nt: TGTGCCAGACCGGGACAGGGAATAGTCGGGGAGCTGTTTTTT; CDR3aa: CARPGQGIVGELFF
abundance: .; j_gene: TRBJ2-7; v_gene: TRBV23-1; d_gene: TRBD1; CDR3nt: TGCGCCAGCAGTCCCCGACAGGGATTGTGGGAGCAGTACTTC; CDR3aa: CASSPRQGLWEQYF
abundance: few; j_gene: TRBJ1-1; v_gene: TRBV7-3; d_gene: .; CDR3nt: TGTGCCAGCAGCCCCCGGGGCAGGGTTGACACTGAAGCTTTCTTT; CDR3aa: CASSPRGRVDTEAFF
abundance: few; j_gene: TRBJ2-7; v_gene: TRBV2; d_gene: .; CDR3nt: TGTGCCAGCCTAAGGAGGGCAGTAGACAGCGAGCAGTACTTC; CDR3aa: CASLRRAVDSEQYF
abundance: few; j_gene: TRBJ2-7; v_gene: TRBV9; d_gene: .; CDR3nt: TGTGCCAGCAGCGGGGGCCCGGGGGCAATCCACGAGCAGTACTTC; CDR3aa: CASSGGPGAIHEQYF
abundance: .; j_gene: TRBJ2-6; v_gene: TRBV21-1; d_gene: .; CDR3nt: TGTGCCAGGTCAGGGGACTCTGGGGCCAACGTCCTGACTTTC; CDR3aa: CARSGDSGANVLTF
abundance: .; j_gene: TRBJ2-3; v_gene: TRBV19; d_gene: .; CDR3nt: TGTGCCAGTAGTCCCCAGTCGGATACGCAGTATTTT; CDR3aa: CASSPQSDTQYF
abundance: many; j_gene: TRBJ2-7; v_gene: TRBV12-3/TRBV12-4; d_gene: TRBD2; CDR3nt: TGTGCCAGCAGTAGCGGGGGGGCCTACGAGCAGTACTTC; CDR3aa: CASSSGGAYEQYF
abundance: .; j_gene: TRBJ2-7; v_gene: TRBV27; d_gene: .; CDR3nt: TGTGCCAGCTACTCACCCGGAACTAGTTCGTGGGGGCAGTACTTC; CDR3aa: CASYSPGTSSWGQYF
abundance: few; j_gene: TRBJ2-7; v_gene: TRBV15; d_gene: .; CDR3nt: TGTGCCACCAGCAGAGAGCTGGGTTACTACGAGCAGTACTTC; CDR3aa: CATSRELGYYEQYF
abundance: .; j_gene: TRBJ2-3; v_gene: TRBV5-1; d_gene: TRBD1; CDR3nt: TGCGCCAGCAGCTTGGCGGGACAGGGAAACACAGATACGCAGTATTTT; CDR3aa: CASSLAGQGNTDTQYF
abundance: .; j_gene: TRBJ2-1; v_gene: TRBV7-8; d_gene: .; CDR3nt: TGTGCCAGCAGCACCTATAAGGACCAGCGCAATGAGCAGTTCTTC; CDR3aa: CASSTYKDQRNEQFF
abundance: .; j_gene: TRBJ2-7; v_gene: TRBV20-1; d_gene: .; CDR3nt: TGCAGTGCTAATAAGCGGATGAACTCCTACGAGCAGTACTTC; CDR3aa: CSANKRMNSYEQYF
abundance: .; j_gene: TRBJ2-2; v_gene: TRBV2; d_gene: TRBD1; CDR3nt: TGTGCCAGCAGCGTGACAGGGAAGGGCACCGGGGAGCTGTTTTTT; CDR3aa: CASSVTGKGTGELFF
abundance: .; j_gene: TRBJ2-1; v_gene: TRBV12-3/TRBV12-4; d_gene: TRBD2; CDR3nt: TGTGCCAGCAGTTTATCTAGCGGGGGGATAAATGAGCAGTTCTTC; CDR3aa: CASSLSSGGINEQFF
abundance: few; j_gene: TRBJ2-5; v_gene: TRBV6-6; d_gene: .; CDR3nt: TGTGCCAGCAGTGCAGGGTACCAAGAGACCCAGTACTTC; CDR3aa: CASSAGYQETQYF
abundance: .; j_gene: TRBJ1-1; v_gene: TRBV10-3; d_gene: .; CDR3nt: TGTGCCATCAGTGACCGTGGCACTGAAGCTTTCTTT; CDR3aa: CAISDRGTEAFF
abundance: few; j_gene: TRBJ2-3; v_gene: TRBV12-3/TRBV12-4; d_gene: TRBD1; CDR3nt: TGTGCCAGCAGCTGGGACAGCACAATAATGGGGGCCACAGATACGCAGTATTTT; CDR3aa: CASSWDSTIMGATDTQYF
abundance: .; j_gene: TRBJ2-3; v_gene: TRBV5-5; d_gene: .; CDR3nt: TGTGCCAGCAGCTTGGTGACTCCCACAGATACGCAGTATTTT; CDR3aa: CASSLVTPTDTQYF
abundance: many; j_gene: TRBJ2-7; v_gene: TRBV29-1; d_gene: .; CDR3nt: TGCAGCGTCGATTCCTCCGGAGTTTCTAACGAGCAGTACTTC; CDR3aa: CSVDSSGVSNEQYF
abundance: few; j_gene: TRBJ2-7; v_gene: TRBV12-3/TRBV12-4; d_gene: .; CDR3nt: TGTGCCAGCAGTTTAAGCCCCGTGGGGCAGTACTTC; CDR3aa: CASSLSPVGQYF
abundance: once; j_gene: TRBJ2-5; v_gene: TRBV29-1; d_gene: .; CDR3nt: TGCAGCGTTGGGAGCGACACGATCCAAGAGACCCAGTACTTC; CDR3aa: CSVGSDTIQETQYF
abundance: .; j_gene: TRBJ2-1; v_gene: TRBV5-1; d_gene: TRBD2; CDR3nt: TGCGCCAGCAGCCCCACTAGCGGGGCAATCAATGAGCAGTTCTTC; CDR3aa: CASSPTSGAINEQFF
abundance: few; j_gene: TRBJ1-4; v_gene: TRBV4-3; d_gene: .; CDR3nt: TGCGCCAGCAGCCAAGATCGGTCTAGGGATGAAAAACTGTTTTTT; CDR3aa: CASSQDRSRDEKLFF
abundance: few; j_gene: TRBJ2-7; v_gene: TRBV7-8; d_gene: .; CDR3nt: TGTGCCAGCAGCTTAGAGGCTAGATCGCCCTACGAGCAGTACTTC; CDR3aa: CASSLEARSPYEQYF
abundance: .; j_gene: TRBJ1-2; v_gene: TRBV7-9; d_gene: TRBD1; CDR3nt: TGTGCCAGCAGCTTAAGCACAGGGGGCCAAGGCTACACCTTC; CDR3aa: CASSLSTGGQGYTF
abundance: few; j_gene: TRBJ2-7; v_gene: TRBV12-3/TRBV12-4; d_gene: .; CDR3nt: TGTGCCAGCAGTTTCAAGGGAGAAGAGCAGTACTTC; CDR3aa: CASSFKGEEQYF
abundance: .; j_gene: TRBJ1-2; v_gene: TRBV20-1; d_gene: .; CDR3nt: TGCAGCGCGAAAGGAGCCACCTATGGCTACACCTTC; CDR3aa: CSAKGATYGYTF
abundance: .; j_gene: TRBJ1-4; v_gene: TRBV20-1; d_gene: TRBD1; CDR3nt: TGCAGTGCTAGCCCCGGGACAGTTCAGGAAAAACTGTTTTTT; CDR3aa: CSASPGTVQEKLFF
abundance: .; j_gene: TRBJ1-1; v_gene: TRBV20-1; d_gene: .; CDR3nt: TGCAGTGCCGGGAGGGGGACGGGTAACACTGAAGCTTTCTTT; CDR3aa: CSAGRGTGNTEAFF
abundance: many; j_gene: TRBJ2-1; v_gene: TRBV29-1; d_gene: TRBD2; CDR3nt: TGCAGCGTTCGCCTCAGCGGGAGTGCCAATGAGCAGTTCTTC; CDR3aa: CSVRLSGSANEQFF
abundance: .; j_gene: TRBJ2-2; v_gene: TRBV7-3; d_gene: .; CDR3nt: TGTGCCAGCAGCTTAAATGTGGGCGGGGAGCTGTTTTTT; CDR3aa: CASSLNVGGELFF
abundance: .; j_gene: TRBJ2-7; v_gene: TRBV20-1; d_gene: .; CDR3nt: TGCAGTGCCCCCAGTCCTAGCCGACTCGGACGCCACCCCCTCTACGAGCAGTACTTC; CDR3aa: CSAPSPSRLGRHPLYEQYF
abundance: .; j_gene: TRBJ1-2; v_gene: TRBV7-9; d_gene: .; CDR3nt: TGTGCCAGCATTGAAGCAGGTTCCCTTATGGATGGCTACACCTTC; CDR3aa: CASIEAGSLMDGYTF
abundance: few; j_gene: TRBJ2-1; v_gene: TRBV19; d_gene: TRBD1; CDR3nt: TGTGCCAGTAGTTCCCCCGGGACAGGGATCAATGAGCAGTTCTTC; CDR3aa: CASSSPGTGINEQFF
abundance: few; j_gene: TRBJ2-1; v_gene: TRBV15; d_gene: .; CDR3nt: TGTGCCACCAGCAGAGTCGGCCGCCCCGACTACAATGAGCAGTTCTTC; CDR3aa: CATSRVGRPDYNEQFF
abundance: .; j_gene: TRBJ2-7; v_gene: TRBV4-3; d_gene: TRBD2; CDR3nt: TGCGCCAGCAGTTTCCGGACTAGCGGGAACTACGAGCAGTACTTC; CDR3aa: CASSFRTSGNYEQYF
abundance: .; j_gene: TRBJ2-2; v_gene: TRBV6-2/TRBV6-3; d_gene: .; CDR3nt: TGTGCCAGCAGTTACGGGCGGGGCTCCGGGGAGCTGTTTTTT; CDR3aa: CASSYGRGSGELFF
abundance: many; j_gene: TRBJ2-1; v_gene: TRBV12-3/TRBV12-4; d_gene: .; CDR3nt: TGTGCCAGCAGTTTGAGGGACAAATGGGAACGGTTCTTC; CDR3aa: CASSLRDKWERFF
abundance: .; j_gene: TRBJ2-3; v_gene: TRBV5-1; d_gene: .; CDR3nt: TGCGCCAGCAGCTTGGCGGCAGGCACTAGCACAGATACGCAGTATTTT; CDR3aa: CASSLAAGTSTDTQYF
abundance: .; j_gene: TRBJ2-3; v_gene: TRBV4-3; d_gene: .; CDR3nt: TGCGCCAGCAGCCAAGATGCGGGACTCCACTCAGATACGCAGTATTTT; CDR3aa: CASSQDAGLHSDTQYF
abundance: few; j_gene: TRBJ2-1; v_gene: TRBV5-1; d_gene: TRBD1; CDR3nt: TGCGCCAGCAGCGCAGGGGGATCCGGGGTCGGGTTCTTC; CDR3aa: CASSAGGSGVGFF